The rows below give T cell receptor beta chains drawn from one sample of a study of blood T cell repertoires in COVID-19. Clones were sequenced by immunoSEQ multiplex PCR, and TCRdb holds only the in-frame ones, with some missing. This sample has roughly 80,000 clones; about 83% occur once, and the top ten carry 8.5% to 10%. Sequenced material: peripheral blood. Every receptor here comes from a human donor in a cohort sampled during active COVID-19. Both conserved end residues are part of each CDR3. The order of the fields is J gene, clone size, V gene, D gene, CDR3 DNA, CDR3 protein. D genes are given only for firm matches. A clone size is listed for some rows: how often the clone was seen (once, few, many), or a class if it is expanded.

>TRBJ2-1|.|TRBV7-6|TRBD2
TGTGCCAGCAGCGTTAGCGGGAGTAACTCCTACAATGAGCAGTTCTTC
CASSVSGSNSYNEQFF
>TRBJ1-1|.|TRBV5-4|TRBD1
TGTGCCAGCAGCATGGGACAGACGAACACTGAAGCTTTCTTT
CASSMGQTNTEAFF
>TRBJ1-4|.|TRBV10-1|.
TGCGCCAGCAGCAGAAAGTTGGCTAATGAAAAACTGTTTTTT
CASSRKLANEKLFF
>TRBJ1-2|.|TRBV19|.
TGTGCCAGTAGTATAGAGGCGGTTTACTATGGCTACACCTTC
CASSIEAVYYGYTF
>TRBJ1-5|once|TRBV28|.
TGTGCCAGCAGTCGGAACGGGGGGGTGAGCAATCAGCCCCAGCATTTT
CASSRNGGVSNQPQHF
>TRBJ1-1|.|TRBV5-1|TRBD1
TGCGCCAGCAGCTTAGGGACAGGGGACACTGAAGCTTTCTTT
CASSLGTGDTEAFF
>TRBJ2-2|once|TRBV5-1|.
TGCGCCAGCAGCTTGGAGGCTCGGACAGCAATGAACACCGGGGAGCTGTTTTTT
CASSLEARTAMNTGELFF
>TRBJ2-3|.|TRBV19|TRBD1
TGTGCCAGTAGCCTCGACAGGGGTTTTGGCACAGATACGCAGTATTTT
CASSLDRGFGTDTQYF
>TRBJ2-1|once|TRBV7-8|.
TGTGCCAGCACCTTGGTCTCACCCCCTACCTACAATGAGCAGTTCTTC
CASTLVSPPTYNEQFF
>TRBJ1-2|.|TRBV9|.
TGTGCCAGCAGCGTAGTGACAGAAGGTTATGGCTACACCTTC
CASSVVTEGYGYTF
>TRBJ2-1|.|TRBV7-9|TRBD2
TGTGCCAGCAGCTTAGGGGGACTAGGATCCTACAATGAGCAGTTCTTC
CASSLGGLGSYNEQFF
>TRBJ2-3|once|TRBV30|TRBD2
TGTGCCTGGAGTGTCAGCGGGGGATGGAATACGCAGTATTTT
CAWSVSGGWNTQYF
>TRBJ2-5|once|TRBV6-2/TRBV6-3|TRBD1
TGTGCCAGCAGTTACTCGAGGACAGGGGAGTACCAAGAGACCCAGTACTTC
CASSYSRTGEYQETQYF
>TRBJ2-7|.|TRBV5-4|TRBD1
TGTGCCAGCAGCTCAGCCCCAGGGGGAACCTACGAGCAGTACTTC
CASSSAPGGTYEQYF
>TRBJ2-7|.|TRBV11-3|.
TGTGCCAGCAGCTTATGGGGCCCCAGCTACGAGCAGTACTTC
CASSLWGPSYEQYF
>TRBJ1-6|.|TRBV9|.
TGTGCCAGCTCACCCTCCGGGGGGGTGGAGTCACCCCTCCACTTT
CASSPSGGVESPLHF
>TRBJ1-1|.|TRBV29-1|TRBD1
TGCAGCGTTGACGCCTACCGGGACAGGGGGTTTGAAGCTTTCTTT
CSVDAYRDRGFEAFF
>TRBJ1-3|few|TRBV5-1|.
TGCGCCAGCAGCTTGGCCGGGGGACTCTCTGGAAACACCATATATTTT
CASSLAGGLSGNTIYF
>TRBJ1-3|.|TRBV5-4|.
TGTGCCAGCCACTCCCCCTCTGGAAACACCATATATTTT
CASHSPSGNTIYF
>TRBJ2-3|once|TRBV19|.
TGTGCCAGTAGTCCAAGGACTATTGGCACAGATACGCAGTATTTT
CASSPRTIGTDTQYF
>TRBJ2-5|many|TRBV21-1|.
TGTGCCAGCAGCAAAGGAGAGCTAGCGGGGGGGAGCCAAGAGACCCAGTACTTC
CASSKGELAGGSQETQYF
>TRBJ2-7|.|TRBV7-2|.
TGTGCCAGCAGCTTAGGGGCATATTCCTACGAGCAGTACTTC
CASSLGAYSYEQYF
>TRBJ2-6|once|TRBV6-4|.
TGTGCCAGCAGTGCGGAAAAGGGGGTTGGCACTGGGGCCAACGTCCTGACTTTC
CASSAEKGVGTGANVLTF
>TRBJ1-1|.|TRBV5-1|TRBD1
TGCGCCAGCAGCACCGGGACAGGGATCCGCGACACTGAAGCTTTCTTT
CASSTGTGIRDTEAFF
>TRBJ2-1|.|TRBV5-1|.
TGCGCCAGCAGCTTGGATGGAGGTGTCTACAATGAGCAGTTCTTC
CASSLDGGVYNEQFF
>TRBJ1-2|.|TRBV11-2|TRBD1
TGTGCCAGCAGCCCTGGACAGGGGGGTTACTATGGCTACACCTTC
CASSPGQGGYYGYTF
>TRBJ1-2|.|TRBV5-6|TRBD1
TGTGCCAGCAGCTGGGACAGGGATAACTATGGCTACACCTTC
CASSWDRDNYGYTF
>TRBJ2-3|.|TRBV9|TRBD2
TGTGCCAGCAGCCCCGTCGGGACTAGAAGCACAGATACGCAGTATTTT
CASSPVGTRSTDTQYF
>TRBJ2-2|once|TRBV9|.
TGTGCCAGCAGCGTAGACGGGAAGAAGGCCGGGGAGCTGTTTTTT
CASSVDGKKAGELFF
>TRBJ2-2|.|TRBV15|.
TGTGCCACCAGCCCTTCGGGACTGCCCAACACCGGGGAGCTGTTTTTT
CATSPSGLPNTGELFF
>TRBJ2-1|once|TRBV11-2|.
TGTGCCAGCAGCTGGGCTACTAGCCTCTCCTACAATGAGCAGTTCTTC
CASSWATSLSYNEQFF
>TRBJ2-5|once|TRBV29-1|.
TGCAGCGTTCCGGACCTCCGGGGTGAGACCCAGTACTTC
CSVPDLRGETQYF
>TRBJ2-1|.|TRBV15|.
TGTGCCACCAGCAGAGATATAAGGGGAGAGCAGTTCTTC
CATSRDIRGEQFF
>TRBJ1-5|.|TRBV6-6|.
TGTGCCAGCAGTCCCGATACAGGTTATAGCAATCAGCCCCAGCATTTT
CASSPDTGYSNQPQHF
>TRBJ2-2|.|TRBV18|.
TGTGCCAGCTCACCACTGGCTAGTGACACCGGGGAGCTGTTTTTT
CASSPLASDTGELFF
>TRBJ1-6|.|TRBV5-1|.
TGCGCCAGCAGCCGCGACCCAGCGAGTAATTCACCCCTCCACTTT
CASSRDPASNSPLHF
>TRBJ2-5|.|TRBV6-2/TRBV6-3|TRBD2
TGTGCCAGCAGTTTACTAGCGGGAATAGAGACCCAGTACTTC
CASSLLAGIETQYF
>TRBJ1-1|.|TRBV3-1/TRBV3-2|TRBD1
TGTGCCAGCAGCCAAAGACAGGGGGCAGCTTTCTTT
CASSQRQGAAFF
>TRBJ2-5|.|TRBV4-2|.
TGTGCCAGCAGCCAAGAATTGCGGGCCCAAACGGCTGGGGAGACCCAGTACTTC
CASSQELRAQTAGETQYF
>TRBJ1-5|.|TRBV28|TRBD1
TGTGCCAGCAGGACAGGGGGTATTAGCAATCAGCCCCAGCATTTT
CASRTGGISNQPQHF